The 5 T cell receptor beta chains below all came from one sample that was sequenced in a study of CD8 T cells in ankylosing spondylitis. TCRdb recomputed calls from the 5' RACE reads with MiXCR, one row per CDR3 protein. The table has about 500,000 distinct CDR3 sequences, roughly 5.3% seen once. The study's findings and limits: Several highly homologous variants made up a TCR beta motif, and this motif appeared characteristic of ankylosing spondylitis blood.

These receptors are not linked to any known antigen. The sequenced sample consisted of blood, either unsorted or a sorted T cell fraction (not recorded which). The receptor set was obtained from a male donor with ankylosing spondylitis.

This clonotype came up many times. This rearrangement joins TRBV28 to TRBJ1-2; a possible D gene is TRBD1 (5 bases). Trimming removed 6 bases at V and 5 bases at J, with 10 bases between. The CDR3 runs to 12 residues. Germline V lookup: CDR1 MDHEN, CDR2 SYDVKM. The CDR3 protein is CASRIQGYGYTF. The CDR3, as DNA: TGTGCCAGCAGGATCCAGGGATATGGCTACACCTTC.

This clonotype was seen many times. Here the CDR3 DNA reads TGCGCCAGCAGCGAGGGGGCCTATGGCTACACCTTC. Residues: CASSEGAYGYTF. The V gene is TRBV10-2, the J gene TRBJ1-2; 7 bases line up with TRBD1. Germline loops: CDR1 WSHSY, CDR2 SAAADI. V trimming: 6 bases; J trimming: 4 bases; junction bases outside the gene matches: 2. The CDR3 consists of 12 residues.

The table lists this clonotype with many counts. CDR3: CASSSGTGPGELFF. Here the CDR3 DNA reads TGTGCCAGCAGTTCCGGGACAGGGCCAGGGGAGCTGTTTTTT. The gene calls are TRBV6-5 and TRBJ2-2; TRBD1 matches at 9 bases. This CDR3 has 14 amino acids. V shed 4 bases, J shed 8 bases, and the junction held 5 bases outside the gene matches. Per germline, CDR1 MNHEY and CDR2 SVGAGI.

This clonotype was observed many times. CDR3 sequence reads: CSALAGREQYF. The DNA of the CDR3 is TGCAGTGCCCTAGCCGGTCGCGAGCAGTACTTC. The gene calls are TRBV20-1 and TRBJ2-7, with D maybe TRBD2 (5 bases). The germline CDR1 and CDR2 sequences are DFQATT and SNEGSKA (reference sequence). The V end lost 6 bases, the J end lost 6 bases, and 12 bases lay between the germline ends. The CDR3 runs 11 residues.

In regard to this clonotype: This may stem from a read error, because a much larger clone lies one nucleotide away. The chain is built from TRBV7-9 and TRBJ2-2, with D unresolved. V was cut by 2 bases and J by 6 bases, with 7 bases left in between. The CDR3 runs 13 residues. CDR1 and CDR2 (germline): SEHNR, FQNEAQ (reference sequence). CDR3 DNA: TGTGCCAGCAGCTTAAACGATCCCGGGGAGCTGTTTTTT. It translates to CASSLNDPGELFF.